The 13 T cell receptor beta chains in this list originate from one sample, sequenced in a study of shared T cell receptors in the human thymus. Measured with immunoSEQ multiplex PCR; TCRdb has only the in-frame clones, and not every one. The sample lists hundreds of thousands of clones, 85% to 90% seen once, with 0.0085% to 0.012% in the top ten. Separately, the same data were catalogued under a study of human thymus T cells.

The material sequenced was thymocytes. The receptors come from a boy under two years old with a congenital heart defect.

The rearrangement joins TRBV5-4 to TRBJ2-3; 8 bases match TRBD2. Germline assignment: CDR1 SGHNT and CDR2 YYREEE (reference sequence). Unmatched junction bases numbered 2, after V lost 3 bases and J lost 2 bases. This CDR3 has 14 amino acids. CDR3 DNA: TGTGCCAGCAGCTCCGGACTAGCCACAGATACGCAGTATTTT. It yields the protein CASSSGLATDTQYF.

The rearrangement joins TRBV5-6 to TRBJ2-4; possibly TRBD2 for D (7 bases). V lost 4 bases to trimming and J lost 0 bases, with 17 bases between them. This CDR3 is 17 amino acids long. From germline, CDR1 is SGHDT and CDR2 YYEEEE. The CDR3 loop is CASSAKGGGLAKNIQYF. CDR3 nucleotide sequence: TGTGCCAGCAGCGCAAAGGGGGGAGGGCTAGCCAAAAACATTCAGTACTTC.

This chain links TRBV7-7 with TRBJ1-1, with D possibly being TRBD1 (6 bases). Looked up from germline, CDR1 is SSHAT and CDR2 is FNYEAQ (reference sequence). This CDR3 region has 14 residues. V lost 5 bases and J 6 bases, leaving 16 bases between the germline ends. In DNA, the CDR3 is TGTGCCAGCAGCGCCCAGGCGGGGGGCGCTGAAGCTTTCTTT. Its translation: CASSAQAGGAEAFF.

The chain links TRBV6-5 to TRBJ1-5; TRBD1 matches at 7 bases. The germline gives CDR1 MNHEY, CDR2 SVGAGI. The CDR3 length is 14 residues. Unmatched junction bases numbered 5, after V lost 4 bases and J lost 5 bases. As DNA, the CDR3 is TGTGCCAGCAGTTTAGGACAGGACTATCAGCCCCAGCATTTT. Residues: CASSLGQDYQPQHF.

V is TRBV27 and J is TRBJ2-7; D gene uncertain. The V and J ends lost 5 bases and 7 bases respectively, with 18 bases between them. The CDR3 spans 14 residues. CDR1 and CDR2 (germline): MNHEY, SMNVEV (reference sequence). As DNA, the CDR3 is TGTGCCAGCAGTCCGGGTCCCGTTAGTTATGAGCAGTACTTC. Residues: CASSPGPVSYEQYF.

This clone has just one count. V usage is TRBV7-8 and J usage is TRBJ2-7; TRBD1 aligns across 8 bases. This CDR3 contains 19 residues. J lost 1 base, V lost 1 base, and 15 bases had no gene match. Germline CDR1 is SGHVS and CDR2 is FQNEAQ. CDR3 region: CASSLERDRRDYSSYEQYF. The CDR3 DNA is TGTGCCAGCAGCTTAGAACGGGACAGGAGGGATTACAGTTCCTACGAGCAGTACTTC.

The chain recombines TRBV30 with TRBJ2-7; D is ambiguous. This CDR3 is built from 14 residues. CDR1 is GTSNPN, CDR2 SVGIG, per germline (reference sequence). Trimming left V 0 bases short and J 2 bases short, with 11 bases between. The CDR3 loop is CAWSVEASAYEQYF. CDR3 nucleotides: TGTGCCTGGAGTGTAGAGGCAAGTGCCTACGAGCAGTACTTC.

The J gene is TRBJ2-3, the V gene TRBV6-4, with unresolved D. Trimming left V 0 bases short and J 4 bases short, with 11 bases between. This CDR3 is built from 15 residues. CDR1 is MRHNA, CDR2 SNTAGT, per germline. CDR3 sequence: CASSDSNRLADTQYF. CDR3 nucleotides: TGTGCCAGCAGTGACTCGAACCGGTTGGCAGATACGCAGTATTTT.

The CDR3 is CASSQPRLESSYNEQFF. DNA of the CDR3: TGTGCCAGCTCCCAGCCCCGTCTAGAGAGCTCCTACAATGAGCAGTTCTTC. V gene TRBV9 combines with J gene TRBJ2-1; no clear D gene. CDR1 and CDR2 from the germline V gene are SGDLS and YYNGEE. The CDR3 runs to 17 residues. V shed 7 bases and J shed 0 bases, with 20 bases lying between them.

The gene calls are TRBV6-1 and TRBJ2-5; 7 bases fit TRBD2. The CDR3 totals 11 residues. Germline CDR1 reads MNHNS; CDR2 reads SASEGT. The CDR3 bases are TGTGCGGTGGGGGGGTCAGAGACCCAGTACTTC. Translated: CAVGGSETQYF.

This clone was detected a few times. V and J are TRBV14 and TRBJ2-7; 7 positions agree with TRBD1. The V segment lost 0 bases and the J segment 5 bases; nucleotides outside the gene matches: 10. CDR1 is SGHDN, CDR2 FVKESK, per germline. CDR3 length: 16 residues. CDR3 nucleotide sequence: TGTGCCAGCAGCCAAGACTTGGCGCAGGGGGAGAACGAGCAGTACTTC. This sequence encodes CASSQDLAQGENEQYF.

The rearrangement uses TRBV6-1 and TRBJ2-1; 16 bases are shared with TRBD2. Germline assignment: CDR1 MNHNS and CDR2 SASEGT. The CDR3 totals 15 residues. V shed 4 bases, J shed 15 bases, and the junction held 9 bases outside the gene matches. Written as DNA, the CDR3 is TGTGCCAGCAGTGGGACCGGGACTAGCGGGGGGGGGCGGTTCTTC. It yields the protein CASSGTGTSGGGRFF.

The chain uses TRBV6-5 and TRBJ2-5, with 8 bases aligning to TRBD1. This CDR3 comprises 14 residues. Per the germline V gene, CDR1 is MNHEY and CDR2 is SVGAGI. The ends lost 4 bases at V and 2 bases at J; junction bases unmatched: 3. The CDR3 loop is CASSSRDRQETQYF. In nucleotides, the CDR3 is TGTGCCAGCAGTTCGCGGGACAGGCAAGAGACCCAGTACTTC.